The present entry profiles one T cell receptor (beta chain) with its context. Its cognate antigen is unknown. TCR alpha and TCR beta cDNA libraries carrying sample barcodes and UMIs were produced by 5'RACE using constant-segment primers. TCRdb reprocessed the 5' RACE reads with MiXCR, giving one entry per CDR3 protein. The sample consists of fewer than 550,000 distinct CDR3 sequences, around 20% of them appearing once. These data originate in a study of T-cell memory formation after mild COVID-19. Turning to the study itself: The two donors had largely donor-specific TCR clusters. The study, taken as a whole, reports: Clones that contracted clustered mainly in CM and EM if CD4+ and in EMRA if CD8+. Cross-reactive memory seemingly joined, as some responding clones were found in pre-infection memory.

V dropped 0 bases and J dropped 3 bases, with 14 bases sitting between them. The CDR3 is 15 amino acids. Germline-derived CDR1 and CDR2 are DFQATT and SNEGSKA (reference sequence). The source material was PBMCs or a T cell subset sorted from them (not recorded which). The clonotype was recovered from an adult woman who had mild COVID-19 (a few samples of this study predate the infection). Cell type and time point are not known. The V gene is TRBV20-1, the J gene TRBJ1-2, with a possible D match to TRBD1 (6 bases). For the CDR3, the DNA is TGCAGTGCTAGAGATGAGGGGGGGCTGGACTATGGCTACACCTTC. It translates to CSARDEGGLDYGYTF.